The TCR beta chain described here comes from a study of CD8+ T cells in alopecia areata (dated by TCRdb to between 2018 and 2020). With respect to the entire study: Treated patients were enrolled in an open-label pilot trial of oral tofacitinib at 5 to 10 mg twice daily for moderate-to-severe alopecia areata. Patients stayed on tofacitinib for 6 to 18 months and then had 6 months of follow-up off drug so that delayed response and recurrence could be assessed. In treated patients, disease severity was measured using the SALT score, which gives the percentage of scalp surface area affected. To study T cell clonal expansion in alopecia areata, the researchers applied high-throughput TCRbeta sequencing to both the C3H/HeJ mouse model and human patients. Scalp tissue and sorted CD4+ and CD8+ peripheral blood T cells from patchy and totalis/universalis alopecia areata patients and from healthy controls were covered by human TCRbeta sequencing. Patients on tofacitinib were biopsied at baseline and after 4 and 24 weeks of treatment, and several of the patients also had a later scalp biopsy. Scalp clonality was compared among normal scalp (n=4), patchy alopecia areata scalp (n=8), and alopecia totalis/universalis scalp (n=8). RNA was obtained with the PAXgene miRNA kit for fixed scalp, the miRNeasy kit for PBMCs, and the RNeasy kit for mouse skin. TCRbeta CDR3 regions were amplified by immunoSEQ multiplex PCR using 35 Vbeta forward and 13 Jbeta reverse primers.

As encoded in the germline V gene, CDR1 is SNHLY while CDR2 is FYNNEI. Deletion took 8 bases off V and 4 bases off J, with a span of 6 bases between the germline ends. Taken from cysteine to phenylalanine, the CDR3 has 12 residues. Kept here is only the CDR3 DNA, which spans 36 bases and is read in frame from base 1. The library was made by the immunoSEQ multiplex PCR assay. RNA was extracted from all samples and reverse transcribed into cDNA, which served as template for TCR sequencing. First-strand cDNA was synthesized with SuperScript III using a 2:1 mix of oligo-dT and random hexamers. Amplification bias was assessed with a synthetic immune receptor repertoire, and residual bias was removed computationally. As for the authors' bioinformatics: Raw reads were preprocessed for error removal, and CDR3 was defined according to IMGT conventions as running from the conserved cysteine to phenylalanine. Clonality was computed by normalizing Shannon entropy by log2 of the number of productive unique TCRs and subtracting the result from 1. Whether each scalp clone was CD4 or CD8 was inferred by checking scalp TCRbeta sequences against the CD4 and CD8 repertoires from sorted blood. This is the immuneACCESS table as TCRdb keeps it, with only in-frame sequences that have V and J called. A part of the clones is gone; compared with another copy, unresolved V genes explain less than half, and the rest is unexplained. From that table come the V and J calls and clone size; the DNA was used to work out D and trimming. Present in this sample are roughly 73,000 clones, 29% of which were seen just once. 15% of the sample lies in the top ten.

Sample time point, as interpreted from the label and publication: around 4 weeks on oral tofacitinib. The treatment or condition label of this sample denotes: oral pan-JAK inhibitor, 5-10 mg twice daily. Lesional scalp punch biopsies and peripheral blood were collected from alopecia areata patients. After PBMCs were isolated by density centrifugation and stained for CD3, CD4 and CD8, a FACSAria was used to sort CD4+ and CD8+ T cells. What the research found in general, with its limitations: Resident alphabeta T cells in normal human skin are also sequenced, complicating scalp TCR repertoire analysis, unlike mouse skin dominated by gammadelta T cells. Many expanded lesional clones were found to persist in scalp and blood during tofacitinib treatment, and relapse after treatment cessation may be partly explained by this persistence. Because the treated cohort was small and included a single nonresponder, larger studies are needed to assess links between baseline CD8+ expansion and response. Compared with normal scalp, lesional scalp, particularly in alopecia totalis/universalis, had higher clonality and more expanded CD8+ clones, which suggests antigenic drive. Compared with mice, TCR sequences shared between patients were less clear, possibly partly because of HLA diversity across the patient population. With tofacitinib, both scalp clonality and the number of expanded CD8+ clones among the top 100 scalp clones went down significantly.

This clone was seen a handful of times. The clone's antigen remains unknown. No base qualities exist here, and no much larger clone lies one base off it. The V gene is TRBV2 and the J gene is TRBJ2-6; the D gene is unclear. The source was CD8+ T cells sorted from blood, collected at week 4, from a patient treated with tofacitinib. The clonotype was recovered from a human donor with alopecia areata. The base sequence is TGTGCCAGCGTTGGGGGGGCCAACGTCCTGACTTTC. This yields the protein CASVGGANVLTF.